One sample yielded the 25 T cell receptor beta chains listed below, sequenced in a study of spatial heterogeneity in lung cancer (dated by TCRdb to between 2018 and 2021). The protocol used for the library was 5' RACE. The instrument given in TCRdb is NextSeq 500. The public reads were reprocessed in TCRdb via fastp at Q25 and MiXCR, keeping in-frame beta chains. Rows merge per CDR3 protein into single entries with the most common DNA and genes. Within this sample are some 9,600 distinct CDR3 sequences, with over 6% of them counted one time only. Around 30% of the sample is held by the ten biggest clonotypes. In the paper's terms, the time point label means: sample taken at primary tumor resection. This specimen consisted of normal lung tissue next to the tumor, obtained at surgery. These receptors were obtained from a male donor with early-stage non-small cell lung cancer.

This clonotype was observed a few times. For the CDR3, the DNA is TGTGCCAGCAGGACCAGGACTAGCGGGGGCCTTGGGACCCAGTACTTC. Amino acid sequence: CASRTRTSGGLGTQYF. The rearrangement uses TRBV12-3 or TRBV12-4 and TRBJ2-5; 13 bases fit TRBD2. The CDR3 spans 16 residues. The V and J ends lost 6 bases and 7 bases, in that order; junction bases with no gene match: 11.

This clonotype was detected many times. The chain recombines TRBV5-4 with TRBJ2-1; possible D gene TRBD2, 6 bases. CDR3 length equals 15 residues. From germline, CDR1 is SGHNT and CDR2 YYREEE (reference sequence). V was trimmed by 0 bases and J by 4 bases, leaving 11 bases between them. Here the CDR3 reads CASSLEGTYYNEQFF. The CDR3 nucleotides read TGTGCCAGCAGCTTGGAGGGGACTTATTACAATGAGCAGTTCTTC.

Ten or more counts support this clonotype. The chain carries TRBV7-9 and TRBJ2-1; 7 positions agree with TRBD1. V lost 7 bases to trimming and J lost 7 bases; unmatched junction nucleotides: 16. Germline loops: CDR1 SEHNR, CDR2 FQNEAQ (reference sequence). This CDR3 contains 16 residues. The CDR3 DNA sequence: TGTGCCAGCACCTCAGGAGACAGGGACCCTTGGAATGAGCAGTTCTTC. Amino acid sequence: CASTSGDRDPWNEQFF.

The V and J genes are TRBV6-6 and TRBJ2-3; 8 bases line up with TRBD1. From germline, CDR1 is MNHNY and CDR2 SVGAGI (reference sequence). The trim removed 7 bases at V and 1 base at J, leaving 7 bases unmatched. The CDR3 has 15 residues. The CDR3 protein is CASKKQGVGTDTQYF. The CDR3 DNA is TGTGCCAGCAAAAAACAGGGGGTGGGCACAGATACGCAGTATTTT.

This clonotype was counted ten times or more. V gene TRBV7-9 combines with J gene TRBJ1-1; no clear D gene. V was shortened by 8 bases and J by 7 bases, with 20 bases between the two germline ends. CDR3 length: 14 amino acids. Germline V lookup: CDR1 SEHNR, CDR2 FQNEAQ (reference sequence). CDR3 sequence (DNA): TGTGCCAGCCGAACAAGCGGGTTCTGGGGTGAAGCTTTCTTT. This codes for CASRTSGFWGEAFF.

This clonotype was counted ten times or more. The rearrangement uses TRBV24-1 and TRBJ2-3, with D unresolved. CDR1 is KGHDR, CDR2 SFDVKD, per germline. V was trimmed by 0 bases and J by 6 bases, leaving 3 bases between them. This CDR3 is built from 12 residues. The CDR3 DNA reads as TGTGCCACCAGTGATTTGAGGGATACGCAGTATTTT. Its protein is CATSDLRDTQYF.

This clonotype came up many times. The rearrangement uses TRBV7-2 and TRBJ2-1; 9 bases are a match to TRBD1. CDR3 length: 14 residues. The J segment lost 8 bases and the V segment lost 4 bases, leaving 6 bases of the junction unmatched. Looked up from germline, CDR1 is SGHTA and CDR2 is FQGNSA. The CDR3 coding sequence is TGTGCCAGCAGCTCCCGGGACAGGGTCCATGAGCAGTTCTTC. Translation: CASSSRDRVHEQFF.

This clonotype was picked up many times. The chain has TRBV7-9 and TRBJ1-5; D ambiguous. With 5 bases removed from V and 2 bases from J, the gap between germline ends came to 13 bases. There are 15 residues in the CDR3. CDR1 and CDR2 from the germline V gene are SEHNR and FQNEAQ (reference sequence). The CDR3 DNA follows: TGTGCCAGCAGCCCCGACCTACAAGGCAATCAGCCCCAGCATTTT. Residues: CASSPDLQGNQPQHF.

The table lists this clonotype with many counts. The gene calls are TRBV3-1 and TRBJ2-4, with unresolved D. Germline CDR1 is LGHDT and CDR2 is YNNKEL (reference sequence). This CDR3 is built from 17 residues. V gave up 1 base and J gave up 6 bases, with 19 bases separating them. This CDR3 is CASSQVATRWGTNIQYF. The CDR3 coding sequence is TGTGCCAGCAGCCAAGTCGCAACCAGGTGGGGAACAAACATTCAGTACTTC.

This clonotype has a count of ten or more. The J gene is TRBJ2-6, the V gene TRBV5-1; no reliable D call. CDR1 and CDR2 (germline): SGHRS, YFSETQ. V gave up 0 bases and J gave up 0 bases, with 10 bases separating them. This CDR3 has 17 amino acids. The CDR3 DNA follows: TGCGCCAGCAGCTTGGCGGCAAGTTTCTCTGGGGCCAACGTCCTGACTTTC. This sequence encodes CASSLAASFSGANVLTF.

This clonotype was detected many times. The rearrangement uses TRBV9 and TRBJ2-1, with a tentative D call TRBD2 (5 bases). The CDR3 has 15 residues. Looked up from germline, CDR1 is SGDLS and CDR2 is YYNGEE. Trimming stripped 4 bases from V and 5 bases from J, with 16 bases between. In DNA form, the CDR3 reads TGTGCCAGCAGCCCCCTGAGCGGCGCTGACAATGAGCAGTTCTTC. Translation gives CASSPLSGADNEQFF. The whole variable domain, remainder taken from reference TRBV9 and TRBJ2-1, is DSGVTQTPKHLITATGQRVTLRCSPRSGDLSVYWYQQSLDQGLQFLIQYYNGEERAKGNILERFSAQQFPDLHSELNLSSLELGDSALYFCASSPLSGADNEQFFGPGTRLTVL.

This clonotype came up many times. The chain employs TRBV25-1 and TRBJ1-1; D is unresolved. V lost 5 bases, J lost 2 bases, and 15 bases lay in between. The CDR3 has 15 amino acids. The germline CDR1 and CDR2 sequences are MGHDK and SYGVNS. Written as DNA, the CDR3 is TGTGCCAGCAGTACTCTGGGGATAGGAAACACTGAAGCTTTCTTT. This gives the protein CASSTLGIGNTEAFF.

This clonotype was found many times. The rearrangement uses TRBV20-1 and TRBJ2-3; TRBD1 aligns across 8 bases. Germline values: CDR1 DFQATT, CDR2 SNEGSKA (reference sequence). CDR3 length: 15 amino acids. The V segment lost 5 bases and the J segment 3 bases; nucleotides outside the gene matches: 10. The CDR3 DNA reads TGCAGTGCTCCAAACGGACAGGGACGAACAGATACGCAGTATTTT. This translates into CSAPNGQGRTDTQYF.

This clonotype came up many times. The chain carries TRBV5-1 and TRBJ2-1, with unresolved D. Germline V gene data show CDR1 as SGHRS and CDR2 as YFSETQ. The V gene lost 5 bases and the J gene lost 8 bases, with 11 bases spanning the gap. The CDR3 covers 12 residues. The CDR3 nucleotides are TGCGCCAGCAGGAACGCAGAGTATGAGCAGTTCTTC. Its protein is CASRNAEYEQFF.

This clonotype was seen many times. The J gene is TRBJ2-1, the V gene TRBV3-1; 7 nucleotides line up with TRBD1. The trim removed 5 bases at V and 6 bases at J, leaving 7 bases unmatched. From germline, CDR1 is LGHDT and CDR2 YNNKEL (reference sequence). The CDR3 length is 14 residues. The CDR3 spells CASSTVRTGNEQFF. The CDR3 DNA sequence: TGTGCCAGCAGCACTGTTCGGACAGGCAATGAGCAGTTCTTC.

The rearrangement links TRBV27 to TRBJ2-5; TRBD1 is a possible D gene (7 bases). Germline V gene data show CDR1 as MNHEY and CDR2 as SMNVEV (reference sequence). Trimming removed 3 bases from V and 4 bases from J, with 15 bases in between. CDR3 length equals 15 residues. The CDR3 loop is CASSFQGGYGETQYF. Written as DNA, the CDR3 is TGTGCCAGCAGTTTCCAGGGGGGTTACGGAGAGACCCAGTACTTC.

This clonotype was seen at least ten times. The chain couples TRBV20-1 to TRBJ1-5, with a possible D match to TRBD1 (6 bases). The germline V gene has CDR1 DFQATT and CDR2 SNEGSKA (reference sequence). V was trimmed by 1 base and J by 4 bases, leaving 8 bases between them. The length of the CDR3 is 13 residues. Here the CDR3 DNA reads TGCAGTGCTAGAGCAGGGGCGAATCAGCCCCAGCATTTT. It codes for CSARAGANQPQHF.

This clonotype counts as medium-sized. This sequence joins TRBV9 and TRBJ1-1; a possible D gene is TRBD1 (5 bases). Trimming pared 0 bases from V and 5 bases from J, leaving 11 bases between. The CDR3 totals 14 residues. The germline gives CDR1 SGDLS, CDR2 YYNGEE. CDR3 residues: CASSVGWGLTEAFF. The CDR3 DNA reads TGTGCCAGCAGCGTAGGATGGGGACTGACTGAAGCTTTCTTT.

Many counts were recorded for this clonotype. The chain carries TRBV3-1 and TRBJ1-1; TRBD1 is a possible D gene (5 bases). The germline gives CDR1 LGHDT, CDR2 YNNKEL (reference sequence). V shed 1 base and J shed 1 base, with 7 bases lying between them. The CDR3 covers 14 residues. The CDR3 DNA sequence: TGTGCCAGCAGCCAAGTAGGGGCGAACACTGAAGCTTTCTTT. Translated: CASSQVGANTEAFF.

The table lists this clonotype with many counts. The CDR3 protein is CASSRQQAIYTF. CDR3 DNA: TGTGCCAGCAGCCGACAGCAGGCGATTTACACCTTC. The genes are TRBV5-5 and TRBJ1-2; D is possibly TRBD1 (5 bases). This CDR3 spans 12 amino acids. CDR1 and CDR2 (germline): SGHKS, YYEKEE (reference sequence). Trimming pared 4 bases from V and 11 bases from J, leaving 15 bases between.

This clonotype has a count of ten or more. V usage is TRBV9 and J usage is TRBJ2-2, with 8 bases that match TRBD2. The CDR3 length is 15 residues. The V gene's germline CDR1 is SGDLS and CDR2 YYNGEE. With V trimmed by 1 base and J by 7 bases, 6 bases remained unmatched. The CDR3 spells CASSVTTSVIGELFF. The CDR3 nucleotides read TGTGCCAGCAGCGTAACGACTAGCGTAATCGGGGAGCTGTTTTTT.

The table lists this clonotype with a few counts. The chain links TRBV7-2 to TRBJ2-1; D is ambiguous. V lost 0 bases and J lost 6, with 18 bases in between. CDR1 and CDR2 from the germline V gene are SGHTA and FQGNSA. The CDR3 sequence is 17 residues long. CDR3 DNA sequence: TGTGCCAGCAGCTTAGCCTCCGGACCATCTCATTTCAATGAGCAGTTCTTC. Its protein is CASSLASGPSHFNEQFF. The full variable domain, in which reference TRBV7-2 and TRBJ2-1 provide the parts outside the CDR3, is GAGVSQSPSNKVTEKGKDVELRCDPISGHTALYWYRQSLGQGLEFLIYFQGNSAPDKSGLPSDRFSAERTGGSVSTLTIQRTQQEDSAVYLCASSLASGPSHFNEQFFGPGTRLTVL.

This clonotype was recorded many times. This chain links TRBV20-1 with TRBJ2-1; 9 bases agree with TRBD2. This CDR3 has 15 amino acids. The junction had 3 bases not matched to a gene; V was cut back by 1 base and J by 2 bases. Germline values: CDR1 DFQATT, CDR2 SNEGSKA (reference sequence). The chain's CDR3 is CSARALAGTYNEQFF. The CDR3 DNA follows: TGCAGTGCTAGAGCCCTAGCGGGAACCTACAATGAGCAGTTCTTC.

This clonotype was seen ten or more times. V is TRBV12-3 or TRBV12-4 and J is TRBJ2-5, with a possible D match to TRBD1 (5 bases). V lost 6 bases to trimming and J lost 5 bases, with 10 bases between them. This CDR3 is built from 12 residues. DNA of the CDR3: TGTGCCAGCAGCCAGGGTGCTGAGACCCAGTACTTC. It codes for CASSQGAETQYF.

This clonotype was counted at least ten times. CDR3 loop: CASSTQPNQPQHF. CDR3 DNA sequence: TGTGCCAGCAGCACCCAACCGAATCAGCCCCAGCATTTT. V usage is TRBV9 and J usage is TRBJ1-5; D gene ambiguous. This CDR3 spans 13 amino acids. Per germline, CDR1 SGDLS and CDR2 YYNGEE. Trimming stripped 4 bases from V and 4 bases from J, with 9 bases between.